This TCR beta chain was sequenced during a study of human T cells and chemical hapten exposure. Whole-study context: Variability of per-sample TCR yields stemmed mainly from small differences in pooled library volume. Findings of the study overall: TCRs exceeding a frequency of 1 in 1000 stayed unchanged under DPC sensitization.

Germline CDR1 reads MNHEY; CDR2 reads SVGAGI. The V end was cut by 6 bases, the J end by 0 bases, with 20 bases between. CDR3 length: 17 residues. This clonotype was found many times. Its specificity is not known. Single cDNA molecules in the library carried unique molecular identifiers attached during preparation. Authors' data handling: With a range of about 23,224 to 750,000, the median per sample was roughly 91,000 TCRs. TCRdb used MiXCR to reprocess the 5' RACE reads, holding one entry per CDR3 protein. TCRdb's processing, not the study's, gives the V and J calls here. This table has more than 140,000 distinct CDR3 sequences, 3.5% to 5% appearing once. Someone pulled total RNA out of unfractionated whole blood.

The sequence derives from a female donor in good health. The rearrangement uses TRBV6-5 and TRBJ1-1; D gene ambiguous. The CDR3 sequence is CASSLRRTALMNTEAFF. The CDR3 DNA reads TGTGCCAGCAGCCTCCGGCGGACCGCCCTGATGAACACTGAAGCTTTCTTT.